This T cell receptor beta chain was captured in a study of beta chain features in type 1 diabetes. Study outcomes and limitations: People with Type 1 diabetes carried modestly yet significantly shorter TCRB CDR3s in all four CD4+ subsets.

The entirety of the isolated RNA underwent reverse transcription, so expressed TCRB transcripts were sequenced. Repertoires were generated with immunoSEQ multiplex PCR, while TCRdb's copy carries only in-frame clones and drops some. In the table there are a few hundred thousand clones, 13% to 15% of which are singletons. This clone was recorded a few times. Its cognate antigen is unknown. Central memory, naive, regulatory and stem cell-like memory CD4+ cells were sorted by CD45RO/CCR7/CD25/CD127/CD95/CD27. The CDR3 runs 15 residues. The germline CDR1 and CDR2 sequences are LGHNA and YNFKEQ. V lost 0 bases to trimming and J lost 3 bases, with 12 bases between them.

This TCR derives from a man under 40 with type 1 diabetes. The chain links TRBV4-2 to TRBJ2-7; the D gene is possibly TRBD2 (7 bases). What was sequenced was naive CD4+ T cells from blood. In nucleotides, the CDR3 is TGTGCCAGCAGCCAAGATGGGGAGGGGGTCTACGAGCAGTACTTC. Translated: CASSQDGEGVYEQYF.